Presented here are 11 T cell receptor beta chains from one specimen sequenced in a study of CD8+ T cells in alopecia areata. Once RNA had been extracted, it was reverse transcribed into cDNA to act as the sequencing template. The data were produced by immunoSEQ multiplex PCR, yet TCRdb's version contains in-frame clones alone and is incomplete. The sample includes roughly 250,000 clones, around 67% of them seen just once. Specimen: CD4+ T cells sorted from blood, collected at week 0. Receptors originate from a human donor with alopecia areata.

As regards this clone: The sample holds other DNA sequences that translate to the same CDR3. This rearrangement joins TRBV6-6 to TRBJ1-6, with D hard to call. The CDR3 consists of 11 residues. Germline CDR1 reads MNHNY; CDR2 reads SVGAGI (reference sequence). The germline V and J ends were trimmed by 6 bases and 7 bases, with 4 bases remaining between them. CDR3 amino acids: CASRENSPLHF. The DNA of the CDR3 is TGTGCCAGCAGGGAGAATTCACCCCTCCACTTT.

In this sample, this clone turned up a few times. The chain couples TRBV25-1 to TRBJ1-6; maybe TRBD1 (6 bases). V was trimmed by 7 bases and J by 6 bases, leaving 10 bases between them. Per germline, CDR1 MGHDK and CDR2 SYGVNS. CDR3 size: 13 residues. For the CDR3, the DNA is TGTGCCAGCAACCTGGGGGCTAATTCACCCCTCCACTTT. Protein sequence: CASNLGANSPLHF.

This sequence joins TRBV4-3 and TRBJ2-5; D unclear. V lost 0 bases and J lost 0, with 11 bases in between. The CDR3 is 16 residues long. Germline V gives CDR1 LGHNA, CDR2 YSLEER. The CDR3 spells CASSQDVGPYQETQYF. The CDR3 DNA reads TGCGCCAGCAGCCAAGATGTCGGACCGTACCAAGAGACCCAGTACTTC.

This clone occurred a few times. This chain uses TRBV18 with TRBJ1-4; D call uncertain. CDR1 is KGHSH and CDR2 is LQKENI in the germline V gene. With 2 bases removed from V and 8 bases from J, the gap between germline ends came to 18 bases. The CDR3 runs to 16 residues. CDR3 sequence reads: CASSPAGATPWEKLFF. In nucleotides, the CDR3 is TGTGCCAGCTCACCAGCTGGAGCCACCCCGTGGGAAAAACTGTTTTTT.

The chain carries TRBV30 and TRBJ2-2; D call uncertain. The V gene's germline CDR1 is GTSNPN and CDR2 SVGIG (reference sequence). V gave up 2 bases and J gave up 0 bases, with 4 bases separating them. This CDR3 region has 13 residues. The CDR3 reads CAWSPPNTGELFF. The CDR3 DNA is TGTGCCTGGAGTCCCCCGAACACCGGGGAGCTGTTTTTT.

The chain combines TRBV5-6 with TRBJ1-2; 8 bases map to TRBD1. CDR1 is SGHDT, CDR2 YYEEEE, per germline. The CDR3 is made up of 14 amino acids. Losses at the gene ends were 4 bases for V and 5 bases for J; bases not matched to a gene: 7. In DNA form, the CDR3 reads TGTGCCAGCAGCCACGGACAGGGAAGTTATGGCTACACCTTC. It yields the protein CASSHGQGSYGYTF.

The gene calls are TRBV5-1 and TRBJ2-1, with TRBD1 identical over 9 bases. This CDR3 is 14 amino acids long. The J segment lost 5 bases and the V segment lost 6 bases, leaving 6 bases of the junction unmatched. Germline CDR1 and CDR2: SGHRS and YFSETQ. The CDR3 region is CASTEQGANNEQFF. CDR3 nucleotides: TGCGCCAGCACCGAACAGGGGGCGAACAATGAGCAGTTCTTC.

V and J are TRBV29-1 and TRBJ1-1, with D unresolved. V dropped 1 base and J dropped 1 base, with 7 bases sitting between them. The CDR3 is 13 residues long. Germline V gives CDR1 SQVTM, CDR2 ANQGSEA. The CDR3 protein is CSVEVAGNTEAFF. The CDR3 nucleotides read TGCAGCGTTGAAGTGGCCGGGAACACTGAAGCTTTCTTT.

This clone appeared a few times. The V and J genes are TRBV29-1 and TRBJ2-5; weak D call: TRBD2 (6 bases). The V gene lost 8 bases and the J gene lost 4 bases, with 17 bases spanning the gap. This CDR3 spans 13 amino acids. Germline V CDR1 and CDR2: SQVTM, ANQGSEA. In nucleotides, the CDR3 is TGCAGCTTAGGGCGGGGCGATCGAGAGACCCAGTACTTC. As protein: CSLGRGDRETQYF.

This chain links TRBV18 with TRBJ1-2; the D gene is possibly TRBD1 (5 bases). Trimming pared 5 bases from V and 2 bases from J, leaving 9 bases between. Germline V gene sequence: CDR1 KGHSH, CDR2 LQKENI. CDR3 length equals 13 residues. CDR3 amino acids: CASSSGDNYGYTF. The DNA of the CDR3 is TGTGCCAGCTCATCCGGGGACAACTATGGCTACACCTTC.

The gene calls are TRBV15 and TRBJ2-7, with a possible D match to TRBD2 (6 bases). Deletions cut 4 bases from V and 4 bases from J, with 17 bases between. Germline values: CDR1 LNHNV, CDR2 YYDKDF (reference sequence). This CDR3 has 15 residues. The CDR3 reads CATSTRLRDSYEQYF. Here the CDR3 DNA reads TGTGCCACCAGCACGCGCCTCCGGGACTCTTACGAGCAGTACTTC.